This TCR beta chain came from a study of beta chain features in type 1 diabetes. Germline CDR1 reads SGHRS; CDR2 reads YFSETQ. The CDR3 has 15 residues. Trimming took off 3 bases at V and 3 bases at J, with 13 bases between the two ends. Expressed TCRB transcripts were sequenced after all isolated RNA was converted to cDNA. Measured with immunoSEQ multiplex PCR; TCRdb has only the in-frame clones, and not every one. The sample has fewer than 650,000 clones; 15% to 17% are singletons. This clone was counted a few times. The origin of this receptor is a man younger than 30 in good health. The chain uses TRBV5-1 and TRBJ1-5, with D possibly TRBD1 on 5 matching bases. The sample was naive CD4+ T cells from blood. DNA for the CDR3: TGCGCCAGCAGCTGGGGGAGGGAGCCCAATCAGCCCCAGCATTTT. Residues: CASSWGREPNQPQHF.